This TCR beta chain was documented in a study of Ad26.COV2.S vaccination and SARS-CoV-2 variants. With respect to this clone: Its antigen is unknown.

Specified treatment: about 20 received Ad26.COV2.S at low or high dose, single or two shots; about 5 received placebo; per-sample allocation not given. Vaccine and placebo recipients were sampled on day 63 after the first injection. It was Wuhan-strain SARS-CoV-2 spike that the Ad26 vaccine vector expressed. Findings and limits, study-wide: Substantial breadth in spike-specific CD8+ and CD4+ T cell responses was reportedly seen after vaccination. Greater spike-specific TCR breadth was seen in vaccine recipients than in placebo recipients. Placebo recipients and vaccine recipients were similar in non-spike TCR breadth.

V was pared by 4 bases and J by 0 bases, with 13 bases between. This CDR3 spans 15 amino acids. Germline V gives CDR1 SGHTA, CDR2 FQGNSA. The assay was immunoSEQ multiplex PCR, and TCRdb's table has in-frame clones only and misses some. The data show about 400,000 clones, with 75% to 90% seen just once and around 1.8% held by the top ten. This TCR came from a person aged 18 to 65 who received the Ad26.COV2.S COVID-19 vaccine or a placebo. The rearrangement joins TRBV7-2 to TRBJ2-7; D gene unclear. The sample was peripheral blood, taken in a trial of Ad26.COV2.S vaccine versus placebo. This CDR3 reads CASSSGPILSYEQYF. The CDR3 DNA is TGTGCCAGCAGCTCAGGACCGATCCTCTCCTACGAGCAGTACTTC.